This TCR beta chain stems from a study of human T cells and chemical hapten exposure. Study context: Subjects had 2% DPC placed on approximately 2 cm by approximately 2 cm of upper inner arm skin for sensitization. Patients additionally received therapeutic doses of diphenylcyclopropenone on the scalp once a week, and this continued throughout the approximately 24-week study. Chiefly women, the patients showed alopecia areata, totalis or universalis. Overall study results and limits: Controls had significantly fewer large CDR3 similarity clusters than were formed by expanded TCRs.

Time point: patch test 3, about 24 weeks after DPC sensitization. Documented treatment: therapeutic diphenylcyclopropenone sensitization with weekly scalp DPC. Using its own MiXCR run on the RACE reads, TCRdb lists one record per CDR3 protein. The table includes tens of thousands of distinct CDR3 sequences, 11% detected once. From germline, CDR1 is LGHDT and CDR2 YNNKEL (reference sequence). The CDR3 covers 15 residues. V was pared by 0 bases and J by 4 bases, with 12 bases between. In its sample, this clonotype was seen a few times. Its specificity is unknown. This receptor was obtained from a woman between 50 and 59 years old with alopecia areata. Some clones in this sample may be carry-over from other donors' samples. The material was whole blood, obtained in connection with sensitization to the hapten diphenylcyclopropenone (DPC). The J gene is TRBJ1-2, the V gene TRBV3-1, with D possibly being TRBD1 (5 bases). The CDR3 nucleotides are TGTGCCAGCAGCCAAGATCCCGGCAGGGCCTATGGCTACACCTTC. Translated: CASSQDPGRAYGYTF.